This record concerns one T cell receptor beta chain sequence. The antigen remains undetermined. These data are taken from a study of T-cell memory formation after mild COVID-19. On the study more broadly: TCR clusters were mostly confined to one donor each.

Study-wide results and limits: Contracting CD4+ clones lay largely in CM and EM, with CD8+ ones residing in EMRA. Contracting clones, day 15 to 85, had balanced CD4/CD8, and later expanders favored CD4+. Researchers found some responding clones in pre-infection memory, a sign that cross-reactive memory joined.

Germline CDR1 and CDR2: SGHRS and YFSETQ. V was pared by 6 bases and J by 2 bases, with 10 bases of the junction left unmatched. This CDR3 is 16 amino acids long. TCRdb re-derived calls from the 5' RACE reads in MiXCR, one entry per CDR3 protein. The data hold a few hundred thousand distinct CDR3 sequences, with roughly 20% observed a single time. The sequence derives from a man between 18 and 29 years old who had mild COVID-19 (a few samples of this study predate the infection). Cell type and time point are not known. Input material: PBMCs or a T cell subset sorted from them (not recorded which). The rearrangement uses TRBV5-1 and TRBJ2-3, with TRBD1 matching 9 bases. CDR3 loop: CASTHPGTGHTDTQYF. The CDR3 DNA sequence: TGCGCCAGCACCCACCCGGGGACAGGGCACACAGATACGCAGTATTTT.